Listed below are T cell receptor beta chains from one sample, sequenced in a study of OX40 agonist ivuxolimab in advanced cancers. Sequencing was performed with immunoSEQ multiplex PCR; in TCRdb, only in-frame clones are kept and a portion is missing. The sample lists approximately 90,000 clones, about 90% occurring once. The specimen was CD4+ or CD8+ T cells sorted from blood, collected in a trial of the OX40 agonist ivuxolimab. These receptor sequences come from an adult with an advanced solid tumor such as melanoma, head and neck, liver or kidney cancer. CDR3s include the opening cysteine and the closing phenylalanine or tryptophan. The order of the fields is V gene, clone size, D gene, J gene, CDR3 protein, CDR3 DNA. The D gene is left open where the match is weak. Clone size, where shown, is once, few, many, or a class for clones that have expanded.

TRBV7-9	few	.	TRBJ1-6	CASSLRQVLHF	TGTGCCAGCAGCTTACGGCAAGTCCTCCACTTT
TRBV6-5	.	.	TRBJ1-2	CASTRGANYGYTF	TGTGCCAGCACTAGGGGAGCTAACTATGGCTACACCTTC
TRBV4-3	.	.	TRBJ2-3	CASSQDLATGTSTDTQYF	TGCGCCAGCAGCCAAGATTTGGCTACAGGGACTAGCACAGATACGCAGTATTTT
TRBV6-1	.	.	TRBJ1-3	CASRDNAFSGNTIYF	TGTGCCAGCCGGGACAACGCATTCTCTGGAAACACCATATATTTT
TRBV10-3	.	.	TRBJ2-7	CATSGDNYEQYF	TGTGCCACCTCCGGGGATAATTACGAGCAGTACTTC
TRBV6-4	.	TRBD1	TRBJ1-1	CASRRTGLNTEAFF	TGTGCCAGCAGACGGACAGGGTTGAACACTGAAGCTTTCTTT
TRBV29-1	.	.	TRBJ2-7	CSAEGQGHHEQYF	TGCAGCGCCGAGGGGCAGGGGCACCACGAGCAGTACTTC
TRBV30	.	.	TRBJ1-1	CASTYGPF	TGTGCCTCCACTTATGGCCCCTTT
TRBV20-1	few	.	TRBJ2-1	CSAREGTQFF	TGCAGTGCTAGAGAGGGGACGCAGTTCTTC
TRBV4-1	.	TRBD2	TRBJ2-1	CASSQGRGGLGEQFF	TGCGCCAGCAGCCAAGGGCGGGGGGGCCTGGGCGAGCAGTTCTTC
TRBV27	.	.	TRBJ2-3	CASSKPPLTGDTQYF	TGTGCCAGCAGTAAACCTCCCCTGACCGGGGATACGCAGTATTTT
TRBV19	few	.	TRBJ1-5	CASSVMGQPQHF	TGTGCCAGTAGTGTGATGGGTCAGCCCCAGCATTTT
TRBV5-4	.	TRBD1	TRBJ2-7	CASSLGGQGALSPYEQYF	TGTGCCAGCAGCTTGGGGGGACAGGGAGCTCTTAGCCCCTACGAGCAGTACTTC
TRBV20-1	few	.	TRBJ1-6	CSARDNSPLHF	TGCAGTGCTAGAGATAATTCACCCCTCCACTTT
TRBV4-1	few	TRBD1	TRBJ1-5	CASSQDGQGVGQPQHF	TGCGCCAGCAGCCAAGACGGGCAGGGGGTTGGTCAGCCCCAGCATTTT
TRBV9	.	TRBD2	TRBJ2-5	CASSVSGTSGVQETQYF	TGTGCCAGCAGCGTATCCGGGACTAGCGGGGTGCAAGAGACCCAGTACTTC
TRBV7-2	.	.	TRBJ2-1	CASSQLRQSYNEQFF	TGTGCCAGCAGCCAGTTGAGACAATCCTACAATGAGCAGTTCTTC
TRBV6-5	once	.	TRBJ2-7	CASSYSRQGGGEQYF	TGTGCCAGCAGTTACTCTCGCCAGGGCGGCGGCGAGCAGTACTTC
TRBV2	.	.	TRBJ1-1	CASSVQGRYTEAFF	TGTGCCAGCAGTGTCCAGGGTCGGTACACTGAAGCTTTCTTT
TRBV27	.	.	TRBJ2-1	CASRPIQPTDWVTFF	TGTGCCAGCAGGCCCATCCAACCGACGGACTGGGTCACGTTCTTC